The rows below give T cell receptor beta chains drawn from one sample of a study of patients and donors after allogeneic stem cell transplantation. Using its own MiXCR run on the RT-PCR reads, TCRdb lists one record per CDR3 protein. The sample holds about a million distinct CDR3 sequences; approximately 18% are singletons and the top ten take roughly 6.4%. Sequenced sample: blood, either unsorted or a sorted T cell fraction (not recorded which). These TCRs come from a human donor who was either an allogeneic HSCT recipient or a stem cell or donor lymphocyte infusion donor (not recorded which). It is not recorded whose cells these are; they may come from a transplant donor. CDR3s include the opening cysteine and the closing phenylalanine or tryptophan. A D gene is named only where the DNA matches it firmly. Size values are once, few and many counts, or a class for expanded clones, and some rows have none.

TRBD1	TRBV12-3/TRBV12-4	TRBJ2-1	-	TGTGCCAGCAGTTTGGGACAGCAAGCCAATGAGCAGTTCTTC	CASSLGQQANEQFF
-	TRBV5-1	TRBJ2-1	few	TGCGCCAGCAGCGGCCTGGTGCTATACAATGAGCAGTTCTTC	CASSGLVLYNEQFF
-	TRBV4-2	TRBJ2-1	many	TGTGCCAGCAGCCAAGTCGCCTCTAACAATGAGCAGTTCTTC	CASSQVASNNEQFF
-	TRBV27	TRBJ1-2	-	TGTGCCAGCAGTCCCCTAAGACAGAGCTATGGCTACACCTTC	CASSPLRQSYGYTF
-	TRBV24-1	TRBJ1-5	-	TGTGCCACCAGTGCCAGCTATAGCAATCAGCCCCAGCATTTT	CATSASYSNQPQHF
-	TRBV12-3/TRBV12-4	TRBJ2-1	many	TGTGCCAGCAGCACCAACGGACTGAGTTACAATGAGCAGTTCTTC	CASSTNGLSYNEQFF
TRBD1	TRBV5-1	TRBJ2-5	few	TGCGCCAGCAGCTTGGGGGACAGGGTTCACGAGACCCAGTACTTC	CASSLGDRVHETQYF
-	TRBV25-1	TRBJ1-2	-	TGTGCCAGCAGTGAATCCCTTACTGAAGGAGGGGGCTACACCTTC	CASSESLTEGGGYTF
TRBD2	TRBV3-1	TRBJ2-2	-	TGTGCCAGCAGCCAAGGAATTGGGACTAAGAACACCGGGGAGCTGTTTTTT	CASSQGIGTKNTGELFF
TRBD1	TRBV10-3	TRBJ1-1	-	TGTGCCATCAGTGAGGAACAGGGGTACACTGAAGCTTTCTTT	CAISEEQGYTEAFF
-	TRBV7-2	TRBJ2-1	-	TGTGCCAGCAGCTCAAAACCTCTAGCTCGTGCGGAGCAGTTCTTC	CASSSKPLARAEQFF
-	TRBV5-1	TRBJ2-2	-	TGCGCCAGCAGCTTGGCCTCCCGGGACATGGAGGAGCTGTTTTTT	CASSLASRDMEELFF
-	TRBV20-1	TRBJ2-3	-	TGCAGTGCTATAAACAGGGAAACGGGAGATACGCAGTATTTT	CSAINRETGDTQYF
TRBD1	TRBV12-3/TRBV12-4	TRBJ1-6	few	TGTGCCAGCAGTTCGACAGGGATTAATTCACCCCTCCACTTT	CASSSTGINSPLHF
TRBD2	TRBV7-9	TRBJ2-7	-	TGTGCCAGCACCCTCACGGGGGGTACCTACGAGCAGTACTTC	CASTLTGGTYEQYF
-	TRBV12-3/TRBV12-4	TRBJ2-1	few	TGTGCCAGCAGAATAGCGGATCCTGGCAATGAGCAGTTCTTC	CASRIADPGNEQFF
TRBD1	TRBV7-2	TRBJ1-3	-	TGTGCCAGCAGCTTAGGCGGTACAGGGGGTCACACCATATATTTT	CASSLGGTGGHTIYF
-	TRBV30	TRBJ1-1	-	TGTGCCTGGAGTAGGTTGGGCAGGAACACTGAAGCTTTCTTT	CAWSRLGRNTEAFF
-	TRBV6-2/TRBV6-3	TRBJ2-2	few	TGTGCCAGTCGGATCTTGACAGGAGTCACCGGGGAGCTGTTTTTT	CASRILTGVTGELFF
-	TRBV18	TRBJ1-2	-	TGTGCCAGCTCACGGCCCGAGATTGTGTGGGGCTACACCTTC	CASSRPEIVWGYTF
TRBD2	TRBV7-2	TRBJ2-7	few	TGTGCCAGCAGCTATGGACTAGCGGGGGGGCGCGAGCAGTACTTC	CASSYGLAGGREQYF
-	TRBV12-3/TRBV12-4	TRBJ2-2	few	TGTGCCAGCACTGATGGGGGAAACACCGGGGAGCTGTTTTTT	CASTDGGNTGELFF
TRBD1	TRBV20-1	TRBJ1-2	few	TGCAGTGCTAGAGCTAGGGACAGGGGGGGCTATGGCTACACCTTC	CSARARDRGGYGYTF
-	TRBV6-2/TRBV6-3	TRBJ2-5	-	TGTGCCAGCAGTTACTTCGCTCCGCGGACGTCTATAGAGACCCAGTACTTC	CASSYFAPRTSIETQYF
TRBD1	TRBV7-9	TRBJ2-7	-	TGTGCCAGCATCCCTGCAGGGGGAGACGAGCAGTACTTC	CASIPAGGDEQYF
-	TRBV9	TRBJ2-3	-	TGTGCCAGCAGCGGTGGCGCTTTGGCGGTGTCTGCGCAGTATTTT	CASSGGALAVSAQYF
-	TRBV5-1	TRBJ2-1	few	TGCGCCAGCAGCCCGGAAATTGGGACAATCCCCTACAATGAGCAGTTCTTC	CASSPEIGTIPYNEQFF
-	TRBV29-1	TRBJ1-4	-	TGCAGCGCCCCCGGGACATCCGGAAAACTGTTTTTT	CSAPGTSGKLFF
TRBD1	TRBV5-5	TRBJ1-5	-	TGTGCCAGCAGCAGACAGGGGTTGCGCAATCAGCCCCAGCATTTT	CASSRQGLRNQPQHF
-	TRBV5-1	TRBJ2-7	-	TGCGCCAGCAGCTTGGGTTGGGGGAATCCACCCTACGAGCAGTACTTC	CASSLGWGNPPYEQYF
-	TRBV5-1	TRBJ1-2	-	TGCGCCAGCAGCTTGGCACAGCGCTATGGCTACACCTTC	CASSLAQRYGYTF
TRBD1	TRBV6-2/TRBV6-3	TRBJ2-7	-	TGTGCCAGCAGTTCACCGCTACAGGGGGACGAGCAGTACTTC	CASSSPLQGDEQYF
-	TRBV7-9	TRBJ1-2	once	TGTGCCAGCACGGCCTATGGCTACACCTTC	CASTAYGYTF
-	TRBV29-1	TRBJ1-1	-	TGCAGCGCTGCGGACCGAACAATCACTGAAGCTTTCTTT	CSAADRTITEAFF
-	TRBV21-1	TRBJ2-3	-	TGTGCCAGCAGCAAAGTCGCTAGCGGGGGGGCGGGAGATACGCAGTATTTT	CASSKVASGGAGDTQYF
-	TRBV6-2/TRBV6-3	TRBJ2-3	-	TGTGCCAGCAGTTACGCCAGGGGAACAGATACGCAGTATTTT	CASSYARGTDTQYF
TRBD2	TRBV6-2/TRBV6-3	TRBJ2-2	-	TGTGCCAGCAGTTACCGCATGCGGGGGGTTCGGTTTCTGGGCACCGGGGAGCTGTTTTTT	CASSYRMRGVRFLGTGELFF
-	TRBV7-6	TRBJ1-6	-	TGTGCCAGCAGCCGGGGGGGGGATGGTTCACCCCTCCACTTT	CASSRGGDGSPLHF
-	TRBV7-9	TRBJ2-7	-	TGTGCCAGCAGCTTAGGACAGGCCCTGTCCTACGAGCAGTACTTC	CASSLGQALSYEQYF
-	TRBV11-2	TRBJ1-6	-	TGTGCCAGCAGCTTGGGAAGAGGGGGGGGGTTTAATTCACCCCTCCACTTT	CASSLGRGGGFNSPLHF
TRBD1	TRBV5-1	TRBJ2-1	few	TGCGCCAGCAGCTTTTCACAGGGGTCCTACAATGAGCAGTTCTTC	CASSFSQGSYNEQFF
-	TRBV12-3/TRBV12-4	TRBJ1-1	-	TGTGCCAGCAGTGACAGGAGCGCTGAAGCTTTCTTT	CASSDRSAEAFF
-	TRBV5-1	TRBJ1-1	few	TGCGCCAGCAGCTTGGCCCCGGGGATTGGCACTGAAGCTTTCTTT	CASSLAPGIGTEAFF
TRBD1	TRBV9	TRBJ1-1	-	TGTGCCAGCAGCGCGAGCCCGGGACAGGGGAAGTTGGGGAACACTGAAGCTTTCTTT	CASSASPGQGKLGNTEAFF
-	TRBV12-3/TRBV12-4	TRBJ1-1	-	TGTGCCAGCACCAACGGGGGGAACACTGAAGCTTTCTTT	CASTNGGNTEAFF
-	TRBV29-1	TRBJ2-1	few	TGCAGCGTCGGACCCGGAATGGCGCAGTTCTTC	CSVGPGMAQFF
TRBD1	TRBV5-6	TRBJ2-1	-	TGTGCCAGCAGCTTCTTTGGGATTGGGACAGTTACCTACAATGAGCAGTTCTTC	CASSFFGIGTVTYNEQFF
TRBD2	TRBV4-1	TRBJ2-1	-	TGCGCCAGCAGCCAACTTCGGGAGGGCCTACGCAATGAGCAGTTCTTC	CASSQLREGLRNEQFF
-	TRBV7-8	TRBJ2-1	few	TGTGCCAGCAGCTGGAACAAGAAAAACCCCAGGACCTACAATGAGCAGTTCTTC	CASSWNKKNPRTYNEQFF
TRBD2	TRBV20-1	TRBJ2-7	few	TGCAGTGCTAGAGATGTGGCGGGAGTCCCCCACGAGCAGTACTTC	CSARDVAGVPHEQYF
-	TRBV11-3	TRBJ1-2	-	TGTGCCAGCAGGGACCCAGACGGCTATGGCTACACCTTC	CASRDPDGYGYTF
TRBD2	TRBV20-1	TRBJ2-5	few	TGCAGTGCTGAGTTACTAGCGGGAGGAGAGACCCAGTACTTC	CSAELLAGGETQYF
-	TRBV12-3/TRBV12-4	TRBJ1-1	few	TGTGCCAGCAGTTTAAGGGTAAGAGGGACTGAAGCTTTCTTT	CASSLRVRGTEAFF
-	TRBV12-3/TRBV12-4	TRBJ1-1	-	TGTGCCAGCAGTCGGGCCCTGGAGGGCGCTGAAGCTTTCTTT	CASSRALEGAEAFF
-	TRBV5-1	TRBJ1-4	-	TGCGCCAGCAGCTTGGCGACAGTGGGGGAAAAACTGTTTTTT	CASSLATVGEKLFF